The 13 T cell receptor beta chains in this list originate from one sample, sequenced in a study of T cells after yellow fever vaccination. Via MiXCR, TCRdb re-called the 5' RACE reads, giving one row per CDR3 protein. Among under 200,000 distinct CDR3 sequences listed, more than 5.5% were seen once. This specimen consisted of CD4+ T cells sorted from PBMCs, obtained around 5 days after the first yellow fever vaccination. These TCRs come from a young man who received the YFV17D yellow fever vaccine.

There are a few counts of this clonotype. The V and J genes are TRBV5-1 and TRBJ2-1; tentatively, D is TRBD2 (6 bases). CDR1 is SGHRS and CDR2 is YFSETQ in the germline V gene. V lost 0 bases, J lost 3 bases, and 13 bases lay in between. The CDR3 runs to 16 residues. The CDR3 loop reads CASSLAGVGNYNEQFF. CDR3 coding DNA: TGCGCCAGCAGCTTGGCGGGGGTCGGAAACTACAATGAGCAGTTCTTC.

The rearrangement joins TRBV7-7 to TRBJ2-2; TRBD2 agrees at 8 bases. With 5 bases clipped from V and 7 bases from J, the junction kept 6 bases outside the gene matches. Germline CDR1 and CDR2: SSHAT and FNYEAQ (reference sequence). The CDR3 sequence is 14 residues long. CDR3 DNA sequence: TGTGCCAGCAGCCCAACCGGGGGGGACGGGGAGCTGTTTTTT. It specifies CASSPTGGDGELFF.

The chain combines TRBV20-1 with TRBJ2-1, with 7 bases lining up with TRBD1. V dropped 6 bases and J dropped 4; count of bases not matched to a gene: 12. CDR3 length equals 15 residues. CDR1 and CDR2 (germline): DFQATT, SNEGSKA (reference sequence). The CDR3 protein is CSANQPGQRYNEQFF. CDR3 sequence (DNA): TGCAGTGCCAATCAACCGGGACAGAGATACAATGAGCAGTTCTTC.

The chain couples TRBV20-1 to TRBJ2-5; 12 bases map to TRBD2. The V and J ends lost 1 base and 2 bases, in that order; junction bases with no gene match: 8. CDR1 and CDR2 (germline): DFQATT, SNEGSKA (reference sequence). The CDR3 runs to 17 residues. The CDR3 nucleotides read TGCAGTGCTAGAGTCCTAGCGGGGGGGGAACGACAAGAGACCCAGTACTTC. It is translated as CSARVLAGGERQETQYF.

Regarding this clonotype: Possible read error: a much larger clone is one base away. V and J are TRBV14 and TRBJ1-2; D unresolved. In germline, CDR1 is SGHDN, CDR2 FVKESK. The CDR3 is 13 residues long. The CDR3 sequence is CASSQIGYDGYIF. In DNA, the CDR3 is TGTGCCAGCAGCCAGATAGGTTATGATGGCTACATCTTC.

In the case of this clonotype: This may stem from a read error, because a much larger clone lies one nucleotide away. The V and J genes are TRBV5-6 and TRBJ2-2; D might be TRBD1 (5 bases). V was clipped by 4 bases and J by 9 bases, with 13 bases between them. This CDR3 region has 13 residues. Germline CDR1 and CDR2: SGHDT and YYEEEE. The CDR3, as DNA: TGTGCCAGCAGCCGACAGTATGCCTGGGAGCTGTTTTTT. This translates into CASSRQYAWELFF.

This clonotype was picked up many times. The rearrangement links TRBV12-3 or TRBV12-4 to TRBJ1-2; D possibly corresponds to TRBD1 (5 bases). V lost 3 bases to trimming and J lost 4 bases, with 18 bases between them. This CDR3 is 16 amino acids long. The CDR3 DNA follows: TGTGCCAGCAGTTTGGGGGGGAGTATAGCTGGCTATGGCTACACCTTC. Protein sequence: CASSLGGSIAGYGYTF.

In this sample, this clonotype turned up many times. V and J are TRBV12-3 or TRBV12-4 and TRBJ2-5; weak D call: TRBD1 (6 bases). V was pared by 4 bases and J by 1 base, with 7 bases between. CDR3 size: 13 residues. CDR3 region: CASSWTVQETQYF. The CDR3 DNA reads as TGTGCCAGCAGTTGGACAGTCCAAGAGACCCAGTACTTC.

The rearrangement joins TRBV20-1 to TRBJ2-4; possibly TRBD2 for D (5 bases). CDR3 size: 13 residues. V was trimmed by 6 bases and J by 0 bases, leaving 9 bases between them. The germline V gene encodes CDR1 DFQATT and CDR2 SNEGSKA (reference sequence). CDR3 in amino acids: CSATGVAKNIQYF. CDR3 in DNA: TGCAGTGCGACCGGGGTAGCCAAAAACATTCAGTACTTC.

The CDR3 sequence is CASSLVGRPSTDTQYF. DNA of the CDR3: TGCGCCAGCAGCTTGGTGGGGCGCCCGTCCACAGATACGCAGTATTTT. The rearrangement joins TRBV5-1 to TRBJ2-3; D may be TRBD1 (5 bases). The CDR3 extends over 16 amino acids. V was shortened by 0 bases and J by 2 bases, with 13 bases between the two germline ends. Germline CDR1 reads SGHRS; CDR2 reads YFSETQ.

This clonotype was counted a few times. J is TRBJ2-3 and V is TRBV9; TRBD2 matches at 13 bases. Germline-derived CDR1 and CDR2 are SGDLS and YYNGEE. After removal of 4 bases from V and 10 bases from J, the junction contained 12 bases not matched to a gene. This CDR3 contains 16 residues. CDR3 sequence (DNA): TGTGCCAGCAGCCCCCGGTGGACTAGCGGGGGAGTAGCGCAGTATTTT. Translation gives CASSPRWTSGGVAQYF. The full variable domain, its missing parts supplied by reference TRBV9 and TRBJ2-3, is DSGVTQTPKHLITATGQRVTLRCSPRSGDLSVYWYQQSLDQGLQFLIQYYNGEERAKGNILERFSAQQFPDLHSELNLSSLELGDSALYFCASSPRWTSGGVAQYFGPGTRLTVL.

This clonotype was counted ten times or more. The rearrangement uses TRBV4-2 and TRBJ2-2, with unresolved D. Germline loops: CDR1 LGHNA, CDR2 YNFKEQ. This CDR3 spans 15 amino acids. V was pared by 0 bases and J by 4 bases, with 9 bases between. As DNA, the CDR3 is TGTGCCAGCAGCCAAGATCAACTACCCACCGGGGAGCTGTTTTTT. Encoded protein: CASSQDQLPTGELFF.

This clonotype was seen ten or more times. The rearrangement joins TRBV7-2 to TRBJ1-1; 7 nucleotides match TRBD1. Germline lookup yields CDR1 SGHTA and CDR2 FQGNSA. V gave up 4 bases and J gave up 10 bases; unmatched junction bases: 6. The CDR3 is made up of 12 amino acids. As DNA, the CDR3 is TGTGCCAGCAGCTACAGGGGAGGGGGAGCTTTCTTT. Translating it yields CASSYRGGGAFF.